This TCR beta chain was observed in a study of shared T cell receptors in the human thymus. The method was immunoSEQ multiplex PCR; TCRdb's version includes in-frame clones alone and lacks a portion of them. This sample carries hundreds of thousands of clones, about 80% of them seen once, and the ten largest clones take more than 0.01%. The germline V and J ends were trimmed by 7 bases and 5 bases, with 3 bases remaining between them. The CDR3 extends over 9 amino acids. These data were also filed under a second study, of human thymus T cells. That publication notes: All donors were healthy Finnish infants who were undergoing corrective surgery to treat congenital heart defects. Resected material from corrective heart surgery provided the thymus tissue analysed. Related research described strongly overlapping thymic repertoires in unrelated people.

This receptor was identified in a boy under two years old with a congenital heart defect. The chain joins TRBV6-7 to TRBJ2-7; no firm D call. TRBV6-7 qualifies as an ORF whose function is uncertain. Material: thymocytes. CDR3 region: CASTDEQYF. CDR3 DNA: TGTGCCAGCACCGACGAGCAGTACTTC.